The clone carrying this TCR beta chain was seen a few times. Its matching antigen is unknown. The entry originates in a study of T cells after yellow fever vaccination. TCRdb itself ran the 5' RACE reads through MiXCR, one entry per CDR3 protein. The table shows more than 300,000 distinct CDR3 sequences, with around 10% occurring only once. Study-level findings and limits: Primary-vaccination clones mostly resurfaced post-booster (just under 98% CD4, roughly 87% CD8). The appearance of a small share of clonotypes in both CD4 and CD8 compartments was observed.

This clonotype was obtained from a man aged 18 to 35 who received the YFV17D yellow fever vaccine. The specimen was CD4+ T cells sorted from PBMCs, collected 45 days after the yellow fever booster vaccination.

This CDR3 reads CASSPFPTSVRTGELFF. The CDR3 bases are TGTGCCAGCAGCCCTTTTCCGACCAGCGTTAGAACCGGGGAGCTGTTTTTT. The genes are TRBV7-9 and TRBJ2-2; D is unresolved. Trimming removed 5 bases at V and 5 bases at J, with 21 bases between. The CDR3 contains 17 residues. Germline CDR1 and CDR2: SEHNR and FQNEAQ (reference sequence).